These 14 T cell receptor beta chains share one sample of origin, sequenced in a study of blood T cell repertoires in COVID-19. The assay was immunoSEQ multiplex PCR, and TCRdb's table has in-frame clones only and misses some. Here the sample spans around 70,000 clones, 60% to 85% being singletons. The specimen sequenced was peripheral blood. Receptors were obtained from a human donor in a cohort sampled during active COVID-19.

This clone was counted only a few times. J is TRBJ1-2 and V is TRBV12-3 or TRBV12-4; D is unresolved. This CDR3 spans 12 amino acids. V lost 6 bases and J 4 bases, leaving 9 bases between the germline ends. DNA of the CDR3: TGTGCCAGCAGCCCCGGCGGCTATGGCTACACCTTC. This gives the protein CASSPGGYGYTF.

V is TRBV5-5 and J is TRBJ2-7; 10 bases match TRBD1. V was clipped by 4 bases and J by 3 bases; unmatched bases: 7. Germline V gene sequence: CDR1 SGHKS, CDR2 YYEKEE (reference sequence). CDR3 size: 15 residues. CDR3 nucleotide sequence: TGTGCCAGCAGCAGGGGACAGGGGTCAGGCTACGAGCAGTACTTC. Amino acid sequence: CASSRGQGSGYEQYF.

In its sample, this clone is medium-sized. The rearrangement uses TRBV9 and TRBJ2-7; 8 bases match TRBD2. Losses at the gene ends were 7 bases for V and 1 base for J; bases not matched to a gene: 13. The CDR3 has 16 residues. Per the germline V gene, CDR1 is SGDLS and CDR2 is YYNGEE. CDR3 coding DNA: TGTGCCAGCGCGAAACGCAAGCGGGGGAGTTCCTACGAGCAGTACTTC. It specifies CASAKRKRGSSYEQYF.

Concerning this clone: This specimen includes other DNA sequences encoding the same CDR3. This sequence joins TRBV5-1 and TRBJ1-5; D possibly corresponds to TRBD1 (5 bases). CDR1 and CDR2 (germline): SGHRS, YFSETQ. Trimming took 0 bases from V and 7 from J, leaving 14 bases between them. The CDR3 is 15 residues long. The CDR3, as DNA: TGCGCCAGCAGCTTGGGGGGCGGGGATCGGCAGCCCCAGCATTTT. Its translation: CASSLGGGDRQPQHF. Variable domain in full (rest from reference TRBV5-1 and TRBJ1-5): KAGVTQTPRYLIKTRGQQVTLSCSPISGHRSVSWYQQTPGQGLQFLFEYFSETQRNKGNFPGRFSGRQFSNSRSEMNVSTLELGDSALYLCASSLGGGDRQPQHFGDGTRLSIL.

This clone was observed a few times. The chain uses TRBV4-1 and TRBJ1-2; maybe TRBD1 (6 bases). The CDR3 has 13 amino acids. Deletions cut 6 bases from V and 6 bases from J, with 14 bases between. CDR1 MGHRA and CDR2 YSYEKL come from the germline V gene. CDR3 in amino acids: CASRGGATHGYTF. The CDR3 region has the DNA TGCGCCAGCAGGGGGGGGGCCACCCATGGCTACACCTTC.

This chain uses TRBV14 with TRBJ2-3, with 9 bases matching TRBD2. The CDR3 contains 17 residues. The junction had 8 bases not matched to a gene; V was cut back by 4 bases and J by 0 bases. Germline-derived CDR1 and CDR2 are SGHDN and FVKESK. The CDR3 spells CASSLLSGGISTDTQYF. CDR3 nucleotide sequence: TGTGCCAGCAGCCTACTTAGCGGGGGTATTAGCACAGATACGCAGTATTTT.

V usage is TRBV20-1 and J usage is TRBJ1-1; D possibly corresponds to TRBD1 (5 bases). Germline loops: CDR1 DFQATT, CDR2 SNEGSKA (reference sequence). The CDR3 is 15 residues long. Trimming took 3 bases from V and 0 from J, leaving 14 bases between them. CDR3 DNA: TGCAGTGCTAGTCCGGCAGGGCAGTTGAACACTGAAGCTTTCTTT. Translated: CSASPAGQLNTEAFF.

This chain joins TRBV6-5 and TRBJ2-7; D perhaps matches TRBD1 (5 bases). The V gene lost 0 bases and the J gene lost 5 bases, with 11 bases spanning the gap. Per the germline V gene, CDR1 is MNHEY and CDR2 is SVGAGI. This CDR3 has 14 amino acids. CDR3 amino acids: CASSYSQGRHEQYF. The CDR3 DNA is TGTGCCAGCAGTTACTCCCAGGGTCGTCACGAGCAGTACTTC.

The chain combines TRBV4-2 with TRBJ2-7; 13 nucleotides align to TRBD2. Germline CDR1 and CDR2: LGHNA and YNFKEQ. CDR3 length equals 16 residues. The V and J ends lost 5 bases and 3 bases, in that order; junction bases with no gene match: 7. The CDR3, as DNA: TGTGCCAGCAGCGTGGAGACTAGCGGGAGGCTCTACGAGCAGTACTTC. Protein: CASSVETSGRLYEQYF.

The J gene is TRBJ1-2, the V gene TRBV19; no definite D call. V was cut by 2 bases and J by 0 bases, with 7 bases left in between. Germline V gives CDR1 LNHDA, CDR2 SQIVND (reference sequence). The CDR3 contains 14 residues. The CDR3 is CASSISATNYGYTF. The DNA of the CDR3 is TGTGCCAGTAGTATAAGTGCGACTAACTATGGCTACACCTTC.

This rearrangement joins TRBV28 to TRBJ2-5; 11 nucleotides line up with TRBD1. This CDR3 contains 18 residues. Germline V gene lookup returns CDR1 MDHEN and CDR2 SYDVKM. V was clipped by 4 bases and J by 5 bases; unmatched bases: 15. CDR3 sequence (DNA): TGTGCCAGCAGTTCAACTCCCTCGGGACAGGGGGTAGGGGAGACCCAGTACTTC. This translates into CASSSTPSGQGVGETQYF.

The chain recombines TRBV6-5 with TRBJ1-5; 9 nucleotides match TRBD1. V lost 6 bases to trimming and J lost 7 bases; unmatched junction nucleotides: 7. The CDR3 runs 14 residues. Germline V lookup: CDR1 MNHEY, CDR2 SVGAGI. In nucleotides, the CDR3 is TGTGCCAGCAGGGGGACAGGGTCACCGCAGCCCCAGCATTTT. It specifies CASRGTGSPQPQHF.

The table lists this clone with a few counts. The rearrangement joins TRBV4-3 to TRBJ1-3; no reliable D call. The V gene's germline CDR1 is LGHNA and CDR2 YSLEER. The CDR3 has 20 residues. Between the trimmed V and J ends, which lost 0 bases and 5 bases, there was a span of 26 bases. The CDR3 is CASSQDPADSTLGSRNTIYF. CDR3 DNA sequence: TGCGCCAGCAGCCAAGATCCGGCGGACTCAACCCTGGGTTCTAGAAACACCATATATTTT.

There are a few counts of this clone. The rearrangement joins TRBV5-1 to TRBJ1-6, with D possibly TRBD1 on 6 matching bases. The CDR3 loop spans 14 amino acids. The ends were cut back, 4 bases at V and 10 bases at J, with 15 bases in the middle. The germline gives CDR1 SGHRS, CDR2 YFSETQ. CDR3 DNA sequence: TGCGCCAGCAGCCAGGGGACAACGGAATCACCCCTCCACTTT. It translates to CASSQGTTESPLHF.